Below, 26 T cell receptor beta chains from the same sample are listed, as sequenced in a study of technical replicates of blood from several donors. Only in-frame clones appear in the TCRdb table, and some are missing; sequencing was by immunoSEQ multiplex PCR. The data show approximately 80,000 clones, over 75% seen once. The sample comprised T cells isolated from PBMCs. The receptors originated from a human donor in good health.

The J gene is TRBJ2-1, the V gene TRBV9; a weak D match, TRBD2 (6 bases). This CDR3 has 15 residues. V was trimmed by 0 bases and J by 3 bases, leaving 10 bases between them. The germline CDR1 and CDR2 sequences are SGDLS and YYNGEE. The DNA for the CDR3 is TGTGCCAGCAGCGTAGGTGCGGGGTTCTACAATGAGCAGTTCTTC. It translates to CASSVGAGFYNEQFF. Full variable domain (outside the CDR3, taken from reference TRBV9 and TRBJ2-1): DSGVTQTPKHLITATGQRVTLRCSPRSGDLSVYWYQQSLDQGLQFLIQYYNGEERAKGNILERFSAQQFPDLHSELNLSSLELGDSALYFCASSVGAGFYNEQFFGPGTRLTVL.

The chain links TRBV9 to TRBJ2-5; 8 nucleotides align to TRBD1. This CDR3 region has 16 residues. Germline V gene lookup returns CDR1 SGDLS and CDR2 YYNGEE. The V and J ends lost 4 bases and 2 bases, in that order; junction bases with no gene match: 10. DNA for the CDR3: TGTGCCAGCAGCCCTCCCGGACAGGGAGGACAAGAGACCCAGTACTTC. Protein sequence: CASSPPGQGGQETQYF.

The CDR3 DNA reads as TGTGCCTTACGACAGAAAGAAGAGACCCAGTACTTC. Protein: CALRQKEETQYF. The genes are TRBV30 and TRBJ2-5; possible D gene TRBD1, 5 bases. Germline assignment: CDR1 GTSNPN and CDR2 SVGIG (reference sequence). V was pared by 7 bases and J by 3 bases, with 12 bases between. The CDR3 is 12 amino acids.

The chain is built from TRBV27 and TRBJ2-7; 9 bases agree with TRBD1. Trimming cost V 9 bases and J 4 bases; bases outside gene matches: 13. Per the germline V gene, CDR1 is MNHEY and CDR2 is SMNVEV (reference sequence). The CDR3 is 15 residues long. The CDR3 coding sequence is TGTGCCAGTACCAAATTGGACAGGGGTTTTTACGAGCAGTACTTC. It encodes CASTKLDRGFYEQYF.

The chain uses TRBV28 and TRBJ2-5; 8 positions match TRBD2. V was clipped by 5 bases and J by 4 bases; unmatched bases: 3. Per germline, CDR1 MDHEN and CDR2 SYDVKM. The CDR3 has 13 amino acids. Written as DNA, the CDR3 is TGTGCCAGCAGTAGACTAGCGCTAGAGACCCAGTACTTC. As protein: CASSRLALETQYF.

The chain joins TRBV19 to TRBJ1-2; TRBD1 agrees at 7 bases. Germline loops: CDR1 LNHDA, CDR2 SQIVND (reference sequence). The CDR3 is made up of 14 amino acids. V lost 3 bases and J lost 2; bases outside the gene matches: 3. DNA for the CDR3: TGTGCCAGTAGTATTTCGACAGGGAACTATGGCTACACCTTC. Amino acids: CASSISTGNYGYTF.

The chain couples TRBV7-3 to TRBJ2-5; D is perhaps TRBD1 (5 bases). Germline V gene sequence: CDR1 SGHTA, CDR2 FQGTGA. The length of the CDR3 is 16 residues. The germline V and J ends were trimmed by 5 bases and 0 bases, with 16 bases remaining between them. CDR3 sequence: CASSPLAATDQETQYF. CDR3 nucleotides: TGTGCCAGCAGCCCTTTGGCCGCGACAGACCAAGAGACCCAGTACTTC.

CDR3 protein: CASSRAGVGYEQYF. The CDR3 bases are TGCGCCAGCAGCCGAGCGGGAGTAGGCTACGAGCAGTACTTC. The chain employs TRBV4-1 and TRBJ2-7, with 8 bases aligning to TRBD2. This CDR3 region has 14 residues. V lost 4 bases and J lost 3; bases outside the gene matches: 5. Germline V gives CDR1 MGHRA, CDR2 YSYEKL.

J is TRBJ2-7 and V is TRBV4-1, with D perhaps TRBD2 (5 bases). The CDR3 sequence is 11 residues long. The germline V gene has CDR1 MGHRA and CDR2 YSYEKL. Deletions cut 3 bases from V and 7 bases from J, with 7 bases between. The CDR3 is CASSHRGEQYF. CDR3 DNA sequence: TGCGCCAGCAGCCATCGGGGTGAGCAGTACTTC.

The rearrangement joins TRBV2 to TRBJ1-4; D remains unclear. The germline CDR1 and CDR2 sequences are SNHLY and FYNNEI. The CDR3 is made up of 14 amino acids. Trimming pared 3 bases from V and 3 bases from J, leaving 8 bases between. This CDR3 is CASSESGSNEKLFF. DNA for the CDR3: TGTGCCAGCAGTGAGTCGGGATCTAATGAAAAACTGTTTTTT.

This clone was detected once. V and J are TRBV27 and TRBJ1-1; TRBD1 is a possible D gene (5 bases). The germline V gene encodes CDR1 MNHEY and CDR2 SMNVEV (reference sequence). The V and J ends lost 3 bases and 1 base respectively, with 9 bases between them. This CDR3 comprises 14 residues. CDR3 region: CASSFDSPNTEAFF. DNA of the CDR3: TGTGCCAGCAGTTTCGACAGCCCGAACACTGAAGCTTTCTTT.

This sequence joins TRBV6-1 and TRBJ1-1, with D possibly TRBD1 on 5 matching bases. The length of the CDR3 is 14 residues. CDR1 MNHNS and CDR2 SASEGT come from the germline V gene. Trimming cost V 6 bases and J 5 bases, with 16 bases left between them. The CDR3 nucleotides read TGTGCCAGCAGGATAATGACCGGGGGTACTGAAGCTTTCTTT. Translated, it gives CASRIMTGGTEAFF.

The chain couples TRBV6-1 to TRBJ2-1, with 7 nucleotides matching TRBD2. CDR3 length: 14 residues. Germline CDR1 MNHNS, CDR2 SASEGT. The junction had 8 bases not matched to a gene; V was cut back by 10 bases and J by 2 bases. The CDR3 DNA sequence: TGTGCCAACCTACTAGCGCCGACCTACAATGAGCAGTTCTTC. Translating it yields CANLLAPTYNEQFF.

The chain couples TRBV7-9 to TRBJ1-2; 11 bases line up with TRBD1. Unmatched junction bases numbered 8, after V lost 5 bases and J lost 3 bases. This CDR3 is 16 amino acids long. The germline V gene has CDR1 SEHNR and CDR2 FQNEAQ (reference sequence). Written as DNA, the CDR3 is TGTGCCAGCAGCCCGACCCGGGACAGGGGGTACTATGGCTACACCTTC. This gives the protein CASSPTRDRGYYGYTF.

For the CDR3, the DNA is TGTGCCAGCAGTGAGCGAGGGGGTTTGGGCTACGAGCAGTACTTC. It encodes CASSERGGLGYEQYF. The chain carries TRBV6-1 and TRBJ2-7; a possible D gene is TRBD1 (6 bases). Germline assignment: CDR1 MNHNS and CDR2 SASEGT. The CDR3 runs 15 residues. V gave up 3 bases and J gave up 3 bases, with 15 bases separating them.

The CDR3 is CASNAGTFKRETQYF. The CDR3 DNA is TGTGCCAGCAACGCCGGGACATTCAAGAGAGAGACCCAGTACTTC. The rearrangement joins TRBV28 to TRBJ2-5; possible D gene TRBD1, 6 bases. There are 15 residues in the CDR3. Per germline, CDR1 MDHEN and CDR2 SYDVKM. The V and J ends lost 7 bases and 4 bases respectively, with 19 bases between them.

V gene TRBV19 combines with J gene TRBJ2-7, with 11 bases fitting TRBD1. The junction had 9 bases not matched to a gene; V was cut back by 5 bases and J by 6 bases. CDR1 LNHDA and CDR2 SQIVND come from the germline V gene (reference sequence). The CDR3 has 15 residues. DNA of the CDR3: TGTGCCAGTAGTTACCGGGACAGGGGGAGAGGCGAGCAGTACTTC. It translates to CASSYRDRGRGEQYF.

The chain links TRBV6-5 to TRBJ2-7, with 8 bases identical to TRBD1. V lost 6 bases and J lost 3; bases outside the gene matches: 4. From germline, CDR1 is MNHEY and CDR2 SVGAGI. The CDR3 covers 13 residues. The CDR3 is CASSRTGNYEQYF. CDR3 DNA sequence: TGTGCCAGCAGCCGGACAGGGAACTACGAGCAGTACTTC.

The V call is TRBV11-2, the J call TRBJ2-1; 8 nucleotides agree with TRBD2. CDR3 length: 15 residues. V dropped 0 bases and J dropped 8; count of bases not matched to a gene: 6. Germline values: CDR1 SGHAT, CDR2 FQNNGV. The CDR3 DNA sequence: TGTGCCAGCAGCTTAGACAGCGGGAGCATCGATGAGCAGTTCTTC. It is translated as CASSLDSGSIDEQFF.

The rearrangement joins TRBV29-1 to TRBJ2-7; a weak D match, TRBD1 (5 bases). This CDR3 region has 14 residues. V shed 4 bases and J shed 2 bases, with 15 bases lying between them. Germline assignment: CDR1 SQVTM and CDR2 ANQGSEA. Here the CDR3 DNA reads TGCAGCGTTGCCCCGACAGTTGGAGCCTACGAGCAGTACTTC. It codes for CSVAPTVGAYEQYF.

The chain uses TRBV28 and TRBJ2-7; maybe TRBD2 (7 bases). This CDR3 has 14 residues. V was trimmed by 3 bases and J by 5 bases, leaving 14 bases between them. The germline gives CDR1 MDHEN, CDR2 SYDVKM. CDR3 residues: CASSLRGGSDEQYF. The CDR3 coding sequence is TGTGCCAGCAGTTTGAGGGGGGGGTCGGACGAGCAGTACTTC.

The chain recombines TRBV2 with TRBJ2-1; 9 positions agree with TRBD1. Germline V gives CDR1 SNHLY, CDR2 FYNNEI. V dropped 10 bases and J dropped 7; count of bases not matched to a gene: 8. This CDR3 is 13 amino acids long. The CDR3 coding sequence is TGTGCCATCATGGGACAGGGTGGGAATGAGCAGTTCTTC. Translation gives CAIMGQGGNEQFF.

The rearrangement links TRBV4-1 to TRBJ2-7, with 7 positions matching TRBD1. The germline V gene has CDR1 MGHRA and CDR2 YSYEKL. CDR3 length: 14 amino acids. V shed 2 bases and J 1 base; nucleotides not matched to a gene: 2. The CDR3, as DNA: TGCGCCAGCAGCCAAACGACAGGGTCCTACGAGCAGTACTTC. Protein: CASSQTTGSYEQYF.

The chain uses TRBV11-2 and TRBJ2-7; no reliable D call. The ends were cut back, 6 bases at V and 6 bases at J, with 24 bases in the middle. CDR3 length equals 16 residues. Germline lookup yields CDR1 SGHAT and CDR2 FQNNGV. The CDR3 reads CASSSPIALLLSEQYF. The CDR3 region has the DNA TGTGCCAGCAGTTCCCCAATAGCCCTGTTGTTATCCGAGCAGTACTTC. Together with reference TRBV11-2 and TRBJ2-7, the CDR3 gives the full variable domain: EAGVAQSPRYKIIEKRQSVAFWCNPISGHATLYWYQQILGQGPKLLIQFQNNGVVDDSQLPKDRFSAERLKGVDSTLKIQPAKLEDSAVYLCASSSPIALLLSEQYFGPGTRLTVT.

The CDR3 here is CASSKGLQETQYF. For the CDR3, the DNA is TGTGCCAGCAGCAAGGGGTTACAAGAGACCCAGTACTTC. The chain links TRBV9 to TRBJ2-5; possible D gene TRBD1, 5 bases. Germline CDR1 reads SGDLS; CDR2 reads YYNGEE. Trimming removed 4 bases at V and 2 bases at J, with 9 bases between. The CDR3 totals 13 residues.

The V call is TRBV4-1, the J call TRBJ2-7; D unresolved. The germline CDR1 and CDR2 sequences are MGHRA and YSYEKL. This CDR3 comprises 12 residues. V shed 0 bases and J shed 9 bases, with 9 bases lying between them. CDR3 bases: TGCGCCAGCAGCCAAGATTCCGGTGGGCAGTACTTC. This sequence encodes CASSQDSGGQYF.